This TCR beta chain was observed in a study of OX40 agonist ivuxolimab in advanced cancers. Study-level background: Ivuxolimab was an agonistic, fully human IgG2 monoclonal antibody directed against OX40 (CD134), a costimulatory receptor. Intravenous ivuxolimab was administered to patients every 2 weeks at six dose levels: 0.01, 0.1, 0.3, 1.5, 3 and 10 mg/kg. Of the roughly 54 dose-escalation patients, hepatocellular carcinoma was present in about 20, melanoma in some 15, renal cell carcinoma in 9 and head and neck cancer in 9. The dose-escalation cohort was 82.7% male with a mean age of around 62 years, ranging from roughly 20 to 80. Prior anti-PD-1, anti-PD-L1 or anti-CTLA-4 therapy was permitted, and approximately 40% of dose-escalation patients had received checkpoint inhibitors. Three dose-escalation patients achieved partial responses, one with hepatocellular carcinoma and two with cutaneous melanoma. The purpose of peripheral TCRbeta sequencing was to test whether ivuxolimab changed TCR sequence diversity and led to clonal T-cell expansion. The paper describes the monotherapy dose-escalation part (N = 52 patients) of the phase I trial of ivuxolimab.

With respect to this clone: The specificity of this receptor is unknown. No qualities accompany the bases; no much larger clone lies one base away.

Genomic DNA was isolated from the sorted cells so that the TCRbeta CDR3 region could be sequenced. TCRbeta CDR3 regions were sequenced using the immunoSEQ Assay. Imported from immuneACCESS, the table was reduced by TCRdb to in-frame sequences with V and J called. These copies leave out some clones; in studies compared against another copy, an unresolved V gene accounts for under half, and the cause of the remainder is not known. The sample records just under 85,000 clones, more than 75% of which are singletons. Together, the top ten hold 2.5% to 3% of the sample. The trial excluded patients who had a history of autoimmune disease or who were on systemic immunosuppression. Peripheral blood for TCR sequencing was collected from all dose cohorts at baseline, on cycle 4 day 1, and on cycle 7 day 1. Samples came from an open-label, multicenter, first-in-human phase I dose-escalation trial of ivuxolimab. Adults with locally advanced or metastatic melanoma, renal cell, hepatocellular, or head and neck squamous cell carcinoma were enrolled in the trial. Before TCR sequencing, CD4+ T cells and CD8+ T cells were sorted from peripheral blood as separate populations.

The full study reports these points: After ivuxolimab, CD8+ T cells had more expanded clones than CD4+ T cells on average. Low levels of normalized T-cell clonal expansion were also seen in some patients who did not respond. In partial responders in the 0.1-3.0 mg/kg groups, normalized peripheral clonal expansion was found to be among the lowest, especially among CD8+ T cells. At doses of 0.1 to 3.0 mg/kg, clonal expansion of both CD4+ and CD8+ blood T cells was observed from baseline to week 6. Which antigens the clonally expanded peripheral T cells were specific for was not determined.

Sequenced material: CD4+ or CD8+ T cells sorted from blood, taken in a trial of the OX40 agonist ivuxolimab. This sequence was found in an adult with an advanced solid tumor such as melanoma, head and neck, liver or kidney cancer.

CDR3 loop: CASSQPPGITGNTEAFF. Here is the DNA: TGTGCCAGCAGCCAACCCCCAGGGATTACAGGGAACACTGAAGCTTTCTTT. The V and J genes are TRBV4-2 and TRBJ1-1; matching of 5 bases hints at TRBD1 as the D gene. Trimming at the junction amounts to 2 bases on V and 1 base on J, and the germline ends lie 17 bases apart. The CDR3 runs 17 residues from the cysteine to the phenylalanine. Only the CDR3 region is kept as DNA, spanning 51 bases read in frame from base 1. CDR1 and CDR2 (LGHNA, YNFKEQ) derive from the germline V gene.